These T cell receptor beta chains were read from a single sample in a study of cytomegalovirus exposure and HLA in healthy donors. This table comes from immunoSEQ multiplex PCR, and its TCRdb copy is limited to in-frame clones, with some not included. The sample carries fewer than 400,000 clones, roughly 89% recorded once. Specimen: PBMCs. These receptor sequences come from a woman in her late teens or twenties in good health and CMV-seronegative. Each CDR3 is given with its conserved first and last residue. D genes are given only for firm matches. Size is omitted from some rows. Given values are once, few, many or a class for expanded clones.

j_gene | v_gene | abundance | d_gene | CDR3aa | CDR3nt
TRBJ1-1 | TRBV27 | - | - | CASSRQAPNTEAFF | TGTGCCAGCAGTCGACAGGCGCCGAACACTGAAGCTTTCTTT
TRBJ2-3 | TRBV15 | - | TRBD1 | CATSPGQGNTDTQYF | TGTGCCACCAGCCCCGGACAGGGAAACACAGATACGCAGTATTTT
TRBJ2-7 | TRBV7-2 | - | - | CASSKGHSASYEQYF | TGTGCCAGCAGCAAGGGACACTCGGCCTCCTACGAGCAGTACTTC
TRBJ2-1 | TRBV7-2 | - | TRBD2 | CASSEQGLAFYNEQFF | TGTGCCAGCAGCGAACAGGGACTAGCGTTCTACAATGAGCAGTTCTTC
TRBJ2-7 | TRBV10-3 | - | - | CATTQGGSYEQYF | TGTGCCACCACACAGGGGGGGTCCTACGAGCAGTACTTC
TRBJ2-3 | TRBV18 | - | - | CASSPPWEVTDTQYF | TGTGCCAGCTCACCACCGTGGGAGGTTACAGATACGCAGTATTTT
TRBJ2-7 | TRBV27 | - | - | CASSSTSSPTYEQYF | TGTGCCAGCAGTTCGACTTCTTCCCCCACCTACGAGCAGTACTTC
TRBJ2-3 | TRBV5-6 | - | TRBD2 | CASSFTGLGTDTQYF | TGTGCCAGCAGCTTCACGGGACTAGGGACAGATACGCAGTATTTT
TRBJ1-5 | TRBV4-3 | - | - | CASSRTAINQPQHF | TGCGCCAGCAGCCGGACAGCTATTAATCAGCCCCAGCATTTT
TRBJ2-3 | TRBV29-1 | - | - | CTFEAADLPTDTQYF | TGCACCTTCGAGGCTGCCGACCTGCCCACAGATACGCAGTATTTT
TRBJ2-1 | TRBV27 | - | TRBD1 | CASSGRDRGLNEQFF | TGTGCCAGCAGTGGCCGGGACAGGGGGCTCAATGAGCAGTTCTTC
TRBJ2-7 | TRBV9 | - | TRBD2 | CASNSGRPGGEQYF | TGTGCCAGCAACAGCGGGAGACCGGGGGGTGAGCAGTACTTC
TRBJ1-1 | TRBV11-1 | - | - | CASTGVTEAFF | TGTGCCAGCACAGGGGTCACTGAAGCTTTCTTT
TRBJ2-7 | TRBV19 | once | - | CASSQGMTYEQYF | TGTGCCAGTAGCCAGGGGATGACCTACGAGCAGTACTTC
TRBJ1-1 | TRBV6-5 | - | TRBD1 | CASSQYQGAPAFF | TGTGCCAGCAGCCAATATCAGGGGGCCCCCGCTTTCTTT
TRBJ2-1 | TRBV18 | - | - | CASSPPSGAYNEQFF | TGTGCCAGCTCACCACCGAGCGGAGCATACAATGAGCAGTTCTTC
TRBJ1-2 | TRBV5-6 | once | TRBD1 | CASSSQQGDGYTF | TGTGCCAGCAGCTCTCAACAGGGGGATGGCTACACCTTC
TRBJ2-1 | TRBV5-4 | - | - | CASSLGGLGNEQFF | TGTGCCAGCAGCTTAGGAGGCCTGGGCAATGAGCAGTTCTTC
TRBJ1-2 | TRBV4-1 | - | - | CASSQDTANYGYTF | TGCGCCAGCAGCCAAGATACAGCTAACTATGGCTACACCTTC
TRBJ1-2 | TRBV10-3 | - | - | CAINAEPSYGYTF | TGTGCCATCAACGCAGAACCTTCCTATGGCTACACCTTC
TRBJ2-1 | TRBV11-1 | - | TRBD2 | CASSRTSYNEQFF | TGTGCCAGCAGCCGGACTAGTTACAATGAGCAGTTCTTC
TRBJ2-7 | TRBV7-9 | few | - | CASSPRGIRGYEQYF | TGTGCCAGCAGCCCACGTGGCATCAGGGGCTACGAGCAGTACTTC
TRBJ2-1 | TRBV4-2 | - | TRBD2 | CASSLRLAGALGGEQFF | TGTGCCAGCAGCCTACGACTAGCGGGAGCTTTAGGGGGGGAGCAGTTCTTC
TRBJ2-1 | TRBV5-6 | - | TRBD2 | CASSLPITPGLAGEQFF | TGTGCCAGCAGCTTGCCCATAACACCAGGACTAGCGGGAGAGCAGTTCTTC
TRBJ2-3 | TRBV7-2 | - | - | CASSLALGPPTDTQYF | TGTGCCAGCAGTCTAGCGTTGGGACCACCCACAGATACGCAGTATTTT
TRBJ1-5 | TRBV5-5 | - | - | CASSSIPWQPQHF | TGTGCCAGCAGTTCTATCCCATGGCAGCCCCAGCATTTT
TRBJ2-2 | TRBV7-6 | - | TRBD2 | CASSLGEGGELFF | TGTGCCAGCAGCTTAGGGGAGGGCGGGGAGCTGTTTTTT
TRBJ2-5 | TRBV4-3 | - | - | CASSQGIGSQETQYF | TGCGCCAGCAGCCAAGGTATAGGGAGTCAAGAGACCCAGTACTTC
TRBJ2-7 | TRBV14 | - | TRBD1 | CASSGGQDYEQYF | TGTGCCAGCAGCGGCGGACAGGATTACGAGCAGTACTTC
TRBJ2-1 | TRBV18 | - | - | CASSPRQGSGEQFF | TGTGCCAGCTCACCACGTCAGGGGTCGGGTGAGCAGTTCTTC
TRBJ1-5 | TRBV7-8 | once | - | CASSPLGQPQHF | TGTGCCAGCAGCCCCCTCGGTCAGCCCCAGCATTTT
TRBJ2-5 | TRBV18 | - | TRBD2 | CASSTGLAMETQYF | TGTGCCAGCTCCACGGGACTAGCGATGGAGACCCAGTACTTC
TRBJ2-1 | TRBV9 | - | TRBD2 | CASSVTSGRAISEQFF | TGTGCCAGCAGCGTAACTAGCGGGAGGGCCATCTCTGAGCAGTTCTTC
TRBJ1-4 | TRBV30 | - | - | CAWSSASGKKLFF | TGTGCCTGGAGTTCCGCGAGCGGAAAGAAACTGTTTTTT
TRBJ2-3 | TRBV9 | - | - | CASSVVGGATDTQYF | TGTGCCAGCAGCGTGGTGGGGGGGGCCACAGATACGCAGTATTTT
TRBJ2-7 | TRBV6-6 | - | - | CATSPGDYEQYF | TGTGCCACCTCCCCCGGGGACTACGAGCAGTACTTC
TRBJ2-1 | TRBV5-4 | once | - | CASSLRDFTYNEQFF | TGTGCCAGCAGCTTGCGGGACTTCACCTACAATGAGCAGTTCTTC
TRBJ2-2 | TRBV5-1 | - | - | CASSLAVFGDTGELFF | TGCGCCAGCAGCTTGGCGGTCTTCGGAGACACCGGGGAGCTGTTTTTT
TRBJ2-5 | TRBV5-1 | - | TRBD1 | CASSLAGRGQAQETQYF | TGCGCCAGCAGCTTGGCCGGGCGGGGACAGGCACAAGAGACCCAGTACTTC
TRBJ1-2 | TRBV7-9 | - | - | CASRPTFNYGYTF | TGTGCCAGCAGGCCGACTTTTAACTATGGCTACACCTTC
TRBJ2-1 | TRBV7-8 | - | TRBD1 | CASSPHRDRSYNEQFF | TGTGCCAGCAGCCCACACCGGGACAGGTCCTACAATGAGCAGTTCTTC
TRBJ2-7 | TRBV27 | - | TRBD2 | CASSFRGSGVYEQYF | TGTGCCAGCAGTTTCCGGGGGAGCGGGGTCTACGAGCAGTACTTC
TRBJ2-5 | TRBV27 | - | - | CASSGQIQETQYF | TGTGCCAGCAGTGGACAGATCCAAGAGACCCAGTACTTC
TRBJ2-1 | TRBV2 | few | TRBD1 | CASREQGVVYNEQFF | TGTGCCAGCAGGGAGCAGGGGGTTGTCTACAATGAGCAGTTCTTC
TRBJ2-5 | TRBV18 | - | - | CASSPQGHQETQYF | TGTGCCAGCTCACCCCAGGGGCACCAAGAGACCCAGTACTTC
TRBJ2-7 | TRBV27 | - | TRBD1 | CASSPGQGRNEQYF | TGTGCCAGCAGTCCGGGACAGGGTAGGAACGAGCAGTACTTC
TRBJ2-7 | TRBV28 | - | TRBD1 | CASSLPPGTGFYEQYF | TGTGCCAGCAGTCTACCCCCCGGGACAGGGTTCTACGAGCAGTACTTC
TRBJ2-1 | TRBV4-2 | - | TRBD2 | CASSQDTSGRNEQFF | TGTGCCAGCAGCCAAGACACTAGCGGGAGAAATGAGCAGTTCTTC
TRBJ2-1 | TRBV4-3 | - | - | CASSQEFRGGTYNEQFF | TGCGCCAGCAGCCAAGAGTTTAGGGGTGGGACTTACAATGAGCAGTTCTTC
TRBJ2-7 | TRBV5-4 | many | TRBD2 | CASMGGSPYEQYF | TGTGCCAGCATGGGCGGGAGCCCCTACGAGCAGTACTTC
TRBJ2-1 | TRBV7-3 | - | TRBD2 | CASSAIPGLTDDNEQFF | TGTGCCAGCAGCGCTATTCCGGGACTAACAGATGACAATGAGCAGTTCTTC
TRBJ2-1 | TRBV9 | - | - | CASSVGGYPPVF | TGTGCCAGCAGCGTAGGCGGATACCCTCCGGTCTTC